These T cell receptor beta chains were read from a single sample in a study of read filtering for tumor transcriptome and immune sequencing. TCRdb recomputed calls from the reads with MiXCR, one row per CDR3 protein. The sample gives 40,000 to 50,000 distinct CDR3 sequences, roughly 19% of which show up once; 15% is in the top ten. The specimen was a population of CD138-negative cells sorted from bone marrow. The receptors come from a donor at least 40 years old with multiple myeloma. The conserved cysteine and the conserved F or W are not part of the CDR3 here. D genes are given only for firm matches.

J gene | V gene | D gene | CDR3 protein
TRBJ2-1 | TRBV3-1 | TRBD1 | ASSQRDSWNEQF
TRBJ2-1 | TRBV5-1 | TRBD1 | ASSLSPGQGGNEQF
TRBJ2-7 | TRBV4-3 | - | ASSQDLQSGSSYEQY
TRBJ2-1 | TRBV5-1 | TRBD2 | ASSPLAGGPIEQF
TRBJ1-1 | TRBV20-1 | - | SAPVGSALMNTEAF
TRBJ2-2 | TRBV5-1 | - | ASSLEGTGELF
TRBJ1-1 | TRBV30 | TRBD1 | AWSGGPQGGLTEAL
TRBJ2-5 | TRBV11-3 | - | ASSLEAGTQY
TRBJ2-3 | TRBV9 | - | ASSAGSSTDTQY
TRBJ1-1 | TRBV5-1 | - | ANSGQGGTTGAF
TRBJ1-1 | TRBV3-1 | - | ASSIVEGPNTEAF
TRBJ2-3 | TRBV4-1 | TRBD2 | ASGTSGTDTQY
TRBJ1-5 | TRBV15 | - | ATSRDFGPQH
TRBJ1-5 | TRBV6-6 | TRBD1 | ASTRTGAIRNQPQH
TRBJ2-5 | TRBV5-1 | TRBD2 | ASSLEPAGVEETQY
TRBJ2-7 | TRBV19 | - | ASSGSLLYEQY
TRBJ2-5 | TRBV20-1 | TRBD2 | SARGLGSGRARETQY
TRBJ1-1 | TRBV3-1 | TRBD1 | ASSPRQGEGRAF
TRBJ2-6 | TRBV5-4 | - | ASSPTPGANVLT
TRBJ2-7 | TRBV15 | - | ATSRPLGWDKAFEQY
TRBJ2-1 | TRBV30 | TRBD1 | AWSVGQGVEF
TRBJ2-1 | TRBV5-1 | TRBD1 | ASSLALVGQDYSEQF
TRBJ2-1 | TRBV20-1 | - | SATPRGTYNEQF